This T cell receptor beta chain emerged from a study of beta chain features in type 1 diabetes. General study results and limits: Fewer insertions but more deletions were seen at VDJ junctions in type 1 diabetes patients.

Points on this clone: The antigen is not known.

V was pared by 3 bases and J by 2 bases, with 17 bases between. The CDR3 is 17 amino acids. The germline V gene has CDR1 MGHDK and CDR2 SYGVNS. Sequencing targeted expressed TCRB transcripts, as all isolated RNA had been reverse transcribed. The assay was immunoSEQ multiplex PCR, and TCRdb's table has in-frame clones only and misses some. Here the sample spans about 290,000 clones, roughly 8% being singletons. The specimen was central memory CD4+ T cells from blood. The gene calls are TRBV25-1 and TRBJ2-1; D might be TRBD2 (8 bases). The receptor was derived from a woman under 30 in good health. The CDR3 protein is CASSDPFGRGPYNEQFF. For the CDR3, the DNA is TGTGCCAGCAGTGACCCGTTCGGGAGGGGGCCCTACAATGAGCAGTTCTTC.